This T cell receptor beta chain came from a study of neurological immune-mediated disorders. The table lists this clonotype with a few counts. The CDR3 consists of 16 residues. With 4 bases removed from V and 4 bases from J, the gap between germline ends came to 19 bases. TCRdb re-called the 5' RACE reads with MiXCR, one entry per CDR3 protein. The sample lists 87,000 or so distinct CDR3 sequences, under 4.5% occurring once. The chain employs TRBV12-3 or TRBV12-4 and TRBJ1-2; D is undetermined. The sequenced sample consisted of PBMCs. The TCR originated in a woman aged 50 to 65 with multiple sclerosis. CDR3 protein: CASSSPALGGIYGYTF. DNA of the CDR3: TGTGCCAGCAGTTCCCCCGCCCTGGGCGGCATCTATGGCTACACCTTC.